Listed below are T cell receptor beta chains from one sample, sequenced in a study of Ad26.COV2.S vaccination and SARS-CoV-2 variants. Sequencing was performed with immunoSEQ multiplex PCR; in TCRdb, only in-frame clones are kept and a portion is missing. The sample holds around 380,000 clones, around nine tenths seen once. Sequences were derived from peripheral blood, sampled in a trial of Ad26.COV2.S vaccine versus placebo. These receptor sequences come from a person between 18 and 65 years old who received the Ad26.COV2.S COVID-19 vaccine or a placebo. Both conserved end residues are part of each CDR3. A D gene is named only where the DNA matches it firmly. Clone size appears in some rows only: once, few, many, or a class for an expanded clone.

d_call clone_size j_call v_call cdr3_aa cdr3_nt
- - TRBJ1-2 TRBV13 CASSPRGRRDYGYTF TGTGCCAGCAGCCCACGCGGCAGGAGGGACTATGGCTACACCTTC
TRBD1 - TRBJ1-5 TRBV18 CASSPPGQGYGNQPQHF TGTGCCAGCTCACCACCTGGACAGGGGTATGGCAATCAGCCCCAGCATTTT
- - TRBJ1-6 TRBV19 CASSIAGLSSPLHF TGTGCCAGTAGTATAGCCGGGTTGAGTTCACCCCTCCACTTT
- - TRBJ1-6 TRBV2 CASRAAVNSPLHF TGTGCCAGCAGGGCCGCGGTTAATTCACCCCTCCACTTT
TRBD2 - TRBJ2-3 TRBV2 CASKLLAGGPTDTQYF TGTGCCAGCAAGCTACTAGCGGGGGGACCCACAGATACGCAGTATTTT
- - TRBJ1-1 TRBV30 CAWSARAGDTEAFF TGTGCCTGGAGTGCCCGGGCAGGAGACACTGAAGCTTTCTTT
- - TRBJ2-5 TRBV7-2 CASSSSVGKTQYF TGTGCCAGCAGCTCCTCGGTTGGGAAGACCCAGTACTTC
- - TRBJ2-7 TRBV7-2 CASSTRTTGNQQYF TGTGCCAGCAGCACGCGGACCACAGGGAACCAGCAGTACTTC
- - TRBJ1-1 TRBV27 CASSLSSGYTEAFF TGTGCCAGCAGTTTATCGTCAGGATACACTGAAGCTTTCTTT
- - TRBJ1-5 TRBV7-2 CASSSPGPEGNQPQHF TGTGCCAGCAGCTCTCCGGGACCGGAGGGCAATCAGCCCCAGCATTTT
- - TRBJ1-5 TRBV6-5 CASSRGGEYPQHF TGTGCCAGCAGCCGTGGGGGGGAATATCCCCAGCATTTT
- - TRBJ1-2 TRBV12-3/TRBV12-4 CASSLGYGYTF TGTGCCAGCAGTTTAGGTTATGGCTACACCTTC
TRBD2 - TRBJ2-7 TRBV15 CATSSVWTSSYEQYF TGTGCCACCAGCAGCGTTTGGACTAGCTCCTACGAGCAGTACTTC
- - TRBJ1-4 TRBV28 CASSLLGVDEKLFF TGTGCCAGCAGCCTACTGGGGGTGGATGAAAAACTGTTTTTT
- - TRBJ1-2 TRBV9 CASSPIANYGYTF TGTGCCAGCAGCCCCATAGCTAACTATGGCTACACCTTC
- - TRBJ1-1 TRBV5-6 CASSLKTGNTEAFF TGTGCCAGCAGCCTCAAGACTGGGAACACTGAAGCTTTCTTT
- - TRBJ1-6 TRBV5-1 CASTASSSYNSPLHF TGCGCCAGCACCGCAAGCAGCTCCTATAATTCACCCCTCCACTTT
- - TRBJ2-7 TRBV15 CATSRVDSLYEQYF TGTGCCACCAGCAGAGTCGACAGTCTCTACGAGCAGTACTTC
- - TRBJ2-5 TRBV24-1 CATSDFETQYF TGTGCCACCAGTGATTTCGAGACCCAGTACTTC
- - TRBJ1-1 TRBV10-3 CAISSPGYTEAFF TGTGCCATCAGTTCGCCGGGTTATACTGAAGCTTTCTTT
TRBD2 - TRBJ2-7 TRBV13 CASSLSAGTSSYEQYF TGTGCCAGCAGCTTAAGTGCCGGGACTAGCTCCTACGAGCAGTACTTC
TRBD1 - TRBJ2-2 TRBV5-1 CASSLVGQGIGELFF TGCGCCAGCAGCTTGGTAGGACAGGGAATCGGGGAGCTGTTTTTT
TRBD1 few TRBJ2-3 TRBV7-9 CASSTTLQGPADTQYF TGTGCCAGCAGCACCACCCTACAGGGGCCGGCAGATACGCAGTATTTT
- - TRBJ2-7 TRBV9 CASSSRDTIYEQYF TGTGCCAGCAGCAGCCGGGACACCATCTACGAGCAGTACTTC
- - TRBJ1-2 TRBV24-1 CATSDSEVYGYTF TGTGCCACCAGTGATAGCGAAGTCTATGGCTACACCTTC
- few TRBJ1-6 TRBV11-2 CASSFKTHGSPLHF TGTGCCAGCAGCTTTAAGACACACGGTTCACCCCTCCACTTT
TRBD2 - TRBJ2-1 TRBV19 CASSIVAGGGYNEQFF TGTGCCAGTAGTATAGTGGCGGGGGGCGGGTACAATGAGCAGTTCTTC
- - TRBJ1-2 TRBV3-1/TRBV3-2 CASSQDVLSYGYTF TGTGCCAGCAGCCAAGATGTACTATCGTATGGCTACACCTTC
- once TRBJ1-1 TRBV9 CASSVDFGGYTEAFF TGTGCCAGCAGCGTAGATTTTGGGGGGTACACTGAAGCTTTCTTT
TRBD2 - TRBJ2-2 TRBV5-1 CASSPLADTGELFF TGCGCCAGCAGCCCGCTAGCGGACACCGGGGAGCTGTTTTTT
- - TRBJ1-2 TRBV19 CASRGENYGYTF TGTGCCAGTAGGGGGGAGAACTATGGCTACACCTTC
- - TRBJ2-7 TRBV7-5 CARSFFRGNGVRSYEQYF TGTGCCAGAAGCTTTTTCCGGGGCAACGGGGTTCGCTCCTACGAGCAGTACTTC
- - TRBJ2-1 TRBV13 CASSPRQQGGRYNEQFF TGTGCCAGCAGCCCCCGGCAACAGGGAGGTAGGTACAATGAGCAGTTCTTC
- - TRBJ2-1 TRBV21-1 CASSNLLVQFF TGTGCCAGCAGCAATCTCCTGGTGCAGTTCTTC
- - TRBJ1-1 TRBV6-5 CASSYGQLEAFF TGTGCCAGCAGCTACGGACAGCTCGAAGCTTTCTTT
TRBD1 - TRBJ1-6 TRBV11-2 CASSLTTGQGFSWNSPLHF TGTGCCAGCAGCTTAACCACGGGACAGGGTTTTTCATGGAATTCACCCCTCCACTTT
TRBD2 once TRBJ2-5 TRBV4-3 CASSQGLAGGQETQYF TGCGCCAGCAGCCAAGGACTAGCGGGGGGACAAGAGACCCAGTACTTC
TRBD1 - TRBJ2-1 TRBV10-1 CASRDDRGNEQFF TGCGCCAGCAGGGACGACAGGGGAAATGAGCAGTTCTTC
TRBD1 once TRBJ1-1 TRBV19 CASSTGQGNTEAFF TGTGCCAGTAGTACGGGACAGGGGAACACTGAAGCTTTCTTT
TRBD2 - TRBJ2-7 TRBV11-2 CASSLGRVLTSGMREQYF TGTGCCAGCAGCTTAGGCAGGGTATTAACTAGCGGTATGCGCGAGCAGTACTTC
TRBD1 - TRBJ1-6 TRBV5-8 CASSLGQGWGSPLHF TGTGCCAGCAGCTTGGGACAGGGATGGGGTTCACCCCTCCACTTT
- - TRBJ2-1 TRBV7-6 CASSLALGPRDEQFF TGTGCCAGCAGCTTAGCGCTTGGACCTAGGGATGAGCAGTTCTTC
- - TRBJ1-2 TRBV4-1 CASSQEGQGRYGYTF TGCGCCAGCAGCCAAGAAGGGCAGGGGCGGTATGGCTACACCTTC
- - TRBJ1-1 TRBV6-5 CASSSWVSGTEAFF TGTGCCAGCAGTTCCTGGGTGAGTGGCACTGAAGCTTTCTTT
TRBD1 - TRBJ1-4 TRBV7-9 CASSLDRNEKLFF TGTGCCAGCAGCTTGGACAGGAATGAAAAACTGTTTTTT
- - TRBJ1-3 TRBV19 CASRSAGNTIYF TGTGCCAGTAGGAGCGCTGGAAACACCATATATTTT
TRBD2 - TRBJ2-2 TRBV6-1 CASSGSLTSITGELFF TGTGCCAGCAGTGGGAGCCTGACTAGCATTACCGGGGAGCTGTTTTTT
- - TRBJ1-4 TRBV18 CASSPGPNNEKLFF TGTGCCAGCTCACCAGGGCCGAATAATGAAAAACTGTTTTTT
TRBD1 - TRBJ1-2 TRBV6-5 CASSNRGGNYGYTF TGTGCCAGCAGTAACAGGGGCGGGAACTATGGCTACACCTTC
TRBD1 - TRBJ1-1 TRBV4-1 CASSQFQGARTEAFF TGCGCCAGCAGCCAATTTCAGGGGGCGCGAACTGAAGCTTTCTTT
TRBD1 - TRBJ1-1 TRBV4-1 CASSTRDRGDSNTEAFF TGCGCCAGCAGCACCCGCGACAGGGGGGATAGCAACACTGAAGCTTTCTTT
TRBD2 - TRBJ2-3 TRBV7-2 CASSYRTSSSTDTQYF TGTGCCAGCAGCTACCGGACTAGCTCTAGCACAGATACGCAGTATTTT
- - TRBJ2-7 TRBV6-5 CASSYSDSYEQYF TGTGCCAGCAGTTACTCCGATTCCTACGAGCAGTACTTC
- - TRBJ2-7 TRBV6-5 CASRPDTGRYYEQYF TGTGCCAGCAGACCAGACACGGGACGGTACTACGAGCAGTACTTC
- - TRBJ1-1 TRBV28 CASMGNRATEAFF TGTGCCAGCATGGGGAACAGGGCAACTGAAGCTTTCTTT
- - TRBJ2-1 TRBV5-4 CASSSPSKGPYNEQFF TGTGCCAGCAGCAGCCCCTCAAAGGGTCCCTACAATGAGCAGTTCTTC
- - TRBJ2-1 TRBV30 CAWSSTGRGWVTYNEQFF TGTGCCTGGAGTTCCACTGGTCGAGGGTGGGTAACCTACAATGAGCAGTTCTTC
TRBD1 - TRBJ1-2 TRBV7-9 CASRSGTGILGYTF TGTGCCAGCAGGTCCGGGACAGGCATCCTGGGCTACACCTTC